This T cell receptor (beta chain) is drawn from a study of blood T cell repertoires in COVID-19. About the study: Samples came from the United States, Italy and Spain, spanning acute and convalescent COVID-19. From T cells, B-cell-depleted T cells, or PBMCs came the material, which was cDNA or gDNA.

This clone was picked up a small number of times. The germline V gene encodes CDR1 MRHNA and CDR2 SNTAGT. V lost 0 bases, J lost 8 bases, and 8 bases stayed unmatched. The CDR3 is 15 amino acids. Assignments of participants to cohorts depended upon their own reported clinical history. Original data processing: Estimation of nucleated cell counts relied on the amplification of reference gene primers. Sequencing used immunoSEQ multiplex PCR; TCRdb keeps in-frame clones, though not all of them. V and J calls plus clone size are reproduced from that table; the DNA served to infer D and trimming. The data show hundreds of thousands of clones, with roughly 88% seen just once and roughly 2% held by the top ten.

V and J are TRBV6-4 and TRBJ2-3; 7 bases agree with TRBD2. Sequencing used PBMCs or T cells enriched from blood (not recorded which). The sequence derives from a woman between 45 and 60 years old who had recovered from COVID-19. The CDR3 reads CASSDSAGVPSTQYF. The DNA for the CDR3 is TGTGCCAGCAGTGACTCGGCGGGGGTCCCGAGTACGCAGTATTTT.